A selection of T cell receptor beta chains follows, all from one sample in a study of shared clonotypes between healthy human individuals. The method was immunoSEQ multiplex PCR; TCRdb's version includes in-frame clones alone and lacks a portion of them. The sample includes roughly 2.2 million clones, 85% to 95% of them seen just once. The source material was naive CD4+ T cells from PBMCs. The receptors originated from a man aged 18 to 35 in good health. Some clones in this sample may be carry-over from other donors' samples. CDR3s leave out the opening cysteine and the closing phenylalanine or tryptophan.

v_call cdr3_aa
TRBV4-2 ASSLWTGGSYEQY
TRBV6-1 ASSEGTTTNEQY
TRBV11-2 ASRNPTDTEAF
TRBV5-5 ASSLRTGDGYEQY
TRBV7-2 ASSPGGREAF
TRBV9 ASSPGLAGGPRPGELF
TRBV27 ASSFSGARTDTQY
TRBV15 ATSRVGGRVTGELF
TRBV28 ATTMPGQASQWQF
TRBV2 ASRGWAQSEKLF
TRBV28 ASSFPRVNTEAF
TRBV19 ASSIDSGAYNEQF
TRBV4-1 ASSQDPGRGRAKNIQY
TRBV28 ASSSPGDSPSGANVLT
TRBV7-3 ASSLFARGGNTEAF
TRBV4-1 ASSQVHGEPQH
TRBV9 ASSGSSADTQY
TRBV5-1 ASSAGTGNYGYT
TRBV6-6 ASSDPRGPGGYT
TRBV10-3 AISESTGEKLF
TRBV28 ASSPPGGLRYEQY
TRBV28 ASSLWSQETQY
TRBV5-4 ASSPDRGWNTIY
TRBV30 AWSLQGNTEAF
TRBV5-1 ASSPGTGNTGELF
TRBV7-8 ASSSSGGSGNTIY
TRBV5-1 ASSYQQGYEQF
TRBV18 ASSPLVAGVSYEQY
TRBV11-2 ASSLAPGQGGSNTEAF
TRBV30 AWSVRDTQY
TRBV4-1 ASRTGTGFNEKLF
TRBV6-6 ASSFSLSTNEKLF
TRBV7-2 ASSLRGETLLVETQY
TRBV21-1 ASSKLLGTRNTEAF
TRBV28 ASRGTGDQPQH
TRBV18 ASSKDLHNEQF
TRBV5-1 ASSPGRAPDTQY
TRBV5-1 ASSLTGTGLNNEQF
TRBV7-9 ASSRNGGSYNSPLH
TRBV28 ASSLGLTSGSTDTQY
TRBV7-9 ASSLRGRTDTQY
TRBV5-1 ASSWMGLGVGNEQF
TRBV7-9 ASTKEGGANYGYT
TRBV11-2 ASSLIRDSSYEQY
TRBV7-6 ASSLAVGLDEKLF
TRBV5-8 ASSLGQVNEKLF
TRBV7-8 ASLLADTQY
TRBV27 ASRPTGSPGDT
TRBV5-1 ASSLAPVAGELF
TRBV4-1 ASSQEWGFSGAGEQF
TRBV30 ARIAETGELF
TRBV6-6 ASSYGGGQGNEKLF
TRBV5-4 ASSAQDRGDTEAF
TRBV4-1 ASSRQLAGDTDTQY
TRBV29-1 SVEGRSDEQY
TRBV9 ASSVDGTDTQY
TRBV2 ASSEVQGDNEQF